What follows are 29 T cell receptor beta chains derived from one specimen sequenced in a study of graft-versus-host responses after intestinal transplantation. Assay used: immunoSEQ multiplex PCR; TCRdb lists only in-frame clones, some missing. This sample has more than 12,000 clones; around 94% occur once, and the top ten carry around 0.71%. The sample here was PBMCs, taken 9 days after transplant. These receptors originate from a human patient who received an intestinal transplant, so some T cells may come from the graft donor.

The chain has TRBV28 and TRBJ2-7, with D unresolved. Germline CDR1 MDHEN, CDR2 SYDVKM. This CDR3 has 12 residues. V gave up 5 bases and J gave up 3 bases, with 8 bases separating them. The CDR3 DNA is TGTGCCAGCAGTCTTTCCCACTACGAGCAGTACTTC. Translating gives CASSLSHYEQYF.

The chain couples TRBV29-1 to TRBJ1-1, with a tentative D call TRBD1 (6 bases). In germline, CDR1 is SQVTM, CDR2 ANQGSEA. The V and J ends lost 6 bases and 1 base respectively, with 9 bases between them. The length of the CDR3 is 12 residues. The CDR3 sequence: CSVPTGNTEAFF. The DNA for the CDR3 is TGCAGCGTACCGACAGGGAACACTGAAGCTTTCTTT.

The genes are TRBV6-1 and TRBJ2-5; 9 nucleotides match TRBD1. The CDR3 is made up of 14 amino acids. Germline V gene data show CDR1 as MNHNS and CDR2 as SASEGT. V lost 6 bases and J lost 5; bases outside the gene matches: 7. The CDR3 loop is CASSRDRVTETQYF. CDR3 nucleotide sequence: TGTGCCAGCAGCCGGGACAGGGTAACGGAGACCCAGTACTTC.

The chain links TRBV10-2 to TRBJ2-7; 8 bases align to TRBD1. The CDR3 loop spans 12 amino acids. The V gene's germline CDR1 is WSHSY and CDR2 SAAADI. V lost 7 bases and J lost 5; bases outside the gene matches: 4. The CDR3 DNA sequence: TGCGCCAGCACCTCGACAGGGGACGAGCAGTACTTC. Translation gives CASTSTGDEQYF.

J is TRBJ2-5 and V is TRBV13; D gene uncertain. The CDR3 runs 14 residues. Deletions cut 5 bases from V and 2 bases from J, with 12 bases between. Looked up from germline, CDR1 is PRHDT and CDR2 is FYEKMQ (reference sequence). DNA of the CDR3: TGTGCCAGCAGCCCCGAGCGCTTTCAAGAGACCCAGTACTTC. Residues: CASSPERFQETQYF.

This clone occurred once. The V gene is TRBV4-2, the J gene TRBJ2-1; 8 nucleotides line up with TRBD1. CDR3 length equals 15 residues. Unmatched junction bases numbered 6, after V lost 3 bases and J lost 5 bases. The germline gives CDR1 LGHNA, CDR2 YNFKEQ. The CDR3 loop is CASSQAGQGDNEQFF. The CDR3 bases are TGTGCCAGCAGCCAGGCCGGACAGGGTGACAATGAGCAGTTCTTC.

The chain links TRBV7-9 to TRBJ2-7, with D perhaps TRBD1 (6 bases). V gave up 4 bases and J gave up 0 bases, with 13 bases separating them. This CDR3 spans 15 amino acids. Germline values: CDR1 SEHNR, CDR2 FQNEAQ (reference sequence). This CDR3 is CASSSTGTSSYEQYF. CDR3 nucleotides: TGTGCCAGCAGCTCTACAGGGACATCCTCCTACGAGCAGTACTTC.

This clone was recorded a few times. The chain links TRBV10-1 to TRBJ2-7; D is unresolved. The CDR3 is made up of 11 amino acids. The V end lost 3 bases, the J end lost 0 bases, and 0 bases lay between the germline ends. Germline CDR1 reads WNHNN; CDR2 reads SYGVQD (reference sequence). The DNA of the CDR3 is TGCGCCAGCAGTGACTCCTACGAGCAGTACTTC. It translates to CASSDSYEQYF.

The chain is built from TRBV6-6 and TRBJ1-2, with 7 positions matching TRBD1. The junction had 12 bases not matched to a gene; V was cut back by 10 bases and J by 4 bases. CDR1 is MNHNY and CDR2 is SVGAGI in the germline V gene (reference sequence). This CDR3 region has 14 residues. The CDR3: CATLRGGPSYGYTF. The CDR3 DNA reads as TGTGCCACCCTTCGAGGGGGCCCTAGCTATGGCTACACCTTC.

This chain links TRBV5-1 with TRBJ2-7; TRBD2 aligns across 12 bases. The germline V gene has CDR1 SGHRS and CDR2 YFSETQ. After removal of 4 bases from V and 1 base from J, the junction contained 0 bases not matched to a gene. This CDR3 contains 14 residues. The CDR3 spells CASSLAGGSYEQYF. For the CDR3, the DNA is TGCGCCAGCAGCCTAGCGGGAGGGTCCTACGAGCAGTACTTC.

The CDR3 loop reads CASSYQYYYTEAFF. As DNA, the CDR3 is TGTGCCAGCAGTTACCAATATTACTACACTGAAGCTTTCTTT. This rearrangement joins TRBV6-6 to TRBJ1-1; D not resolved. Germline CDR1 is MNHNY and CDR2 is SVGAGI (reference sequence). V was clipped by 2 bases and J by 3 bases, with 10 bases between them. There are 14 residues in the CDR3.

In this sample, this clone turned up once. At one end, the junction sequence differs from germline, possibly due to a read error. V usage is TRBV2 and J usage is TRBJ2-5, with TRBD1 identical over 8 bases. The CDR3 totals 12 residues. Germline assignment: CDR1 SNHLY and CDR2 FYNNEI. The CDR3 DNA reads as TGTGCCAGCACTGAAACCTGGACAGGGATGTACTTC. This encodes CASTETWTGMYF.

The chain couples TRBV10-3 to TRBJ1-1, with D unclear. The CDR3 is 12 residues long. Between the trimmed V and J ends, which lost 2 bases and 7 bases, there was a span of 8 bases. The germline CDR1 and CDR2 sequences are ENHRY and SYGVKD. In DNA form, the CDR3 reads TGTGCCATCAGTGAGGGACCAATTGAAGCTTTCTTT. Its protein is CAISEGPIEAFF.

The chain employs TRBV6-1 and TRBJ1-2; D unclear. Per the germline V gene, CDR1 is MNHNS and CDR2 is SASEGT. This CDR3 contains 13 residues. Trimming removed 2 bases from V and 2 bases from J, with 6 bases in between. In DNA form, the CDR3 reads TGTGCCAGCAGTGAATTGGGGAACTATGGCTACACCTTC. This gives the protein CASSELGNYGYTF.

The genes are TRBV27 and TRBJ1-1; 7 bases align to TRBD1. This CDR3 is built from 13 residues. J was trimmed by 6 bases and V by 4 bases; bases with no gene match: 5. The V gene's germline CDR1 is MNHEY and CDR2 SMNVEV (reference sequence). The CDR3 reads CASSSDRVSEAFF. The DNA of the CDR3 is TGTGCCAGCAGTTCCGACAGGGTCTCTGAAGCTTTCTTT.

The gene calls are TRBV7-9 and TRBJ1-1; D is uncertain. V dropped 3 bases and J dropped 1 base, with 15 bases sitting between them. The length of the CDR3 is 16 residues. Germline values: CDR1 SEHNR, CDR2 FQNEAQ (reference sequence). DNA for the CDR3: TGTGCCAGCAGCTTCGGGCCGTACTTGAGGAACACTGAAGCTTTCTTT. It codes for CASSFGPYLRNTEAFF.

The chain links TRBV28 to TRBJ1-3; a weak D match, TRBD1 (6 bases). The CDR3 is made up of 15 amino acids. Germline loops: CDR1 MDHEN, CDR2 SYDVKM. Trimming cost V 5 bases and J 1 base, with 12 bases left between them. The CDR3 reads CASSTGSQSGNTIYF. The CDR3 bases are TGTGCCAGCAGTACAGGGAGTCAGTCTGGAAACACCATATATTTT.

This clone was seen a handful of times. This sequence joins TRBV5-1 and TRBJ1-2; D possibly corresponds to TRBD1 (6 bases). The CDR3 loop spans 15 amino acids. The germline V and J ends were trimmed by 4 bases and 6 bases, with 19 bases remaining between them. Germline assignment: CDR1 SGHRS and CDR2 YFSETQ. The CDR3 sequence is CASSTSPQGGNGYTF. In DNA, the CDR3 is TGCGCCAGCAGCACCAGCCCACAGGGAGGGAATGGCTACACCTTC.

This chain connects TRBV4-1 to TRBJ1-5, with 8 bases matching TRBD1. CDR1 is MGHRA and CDR2 is YSYEKL in the germline V gene. Germline trimming cut 3 bases from V and 6 bases from J; bases unmatched to any gene: 7. The CDR3 is 15 residues long. The CDR3 is CASSHWAGGFQPQHF. The CDR3 DNA follows: TGCGCCAGCAGCCACTGGGCAGGGGGCTTTCAGCCCCAGCATTTT.

In nucleotides, the CDR3 is TGTGCCAGCAGCTTAGGGATCGGGGGCAATGAGCAGTTCTTC. Amino acids: CASSLGIGGNEQFF. The chain has TRBV7-2 and TRBJ2-1; D may be TRBD2 (6 bases). This CDR3 comprises 14 residues. V dropped 1 base and J dropped 6 bases, with 10 bases sitting between them. Germline V lookup: CDR1 SGHTA, CDR2 FQGNSA.

This chain links TRBV7-6 with TRBJ2-7; the D call may be TRBD1 or TRBD2 (6 bases each). Germline CDR1 is SGHVS and CDR2 is FNYEAQ. CDR3 length: 14 residues. V was pared by 1 base and J by 2 bases, with 9 bases between. CDR3: CASSLGGAAYEQYF. The CDR3 DNA reads as TGTGCCAGCAGCTTAGGGGGGGCAGCCTACGAGCAGTACTTC.

J is TRBJ1-1 and V is TRBV18; D uncertain. In germline, CDR1 is KGHSH, CDR2 LQKENI. The CDR3 extends over 12 amino acids. V was shortened by 2 bases and J by 11 bases, with 12 bases between the two germline ends. CDR3 protein: CASSPEPPEAFF. CDR3 sequence (DNA): TGTGCCAGCTCACCAGAGCCGCCCGAGGCTTTCTTT.

This sequence joins TRBV28 and TRBJ2-7; D is unresolved. The CDR3 contains 13 residues. In germline, CDR1 is MDHEN, CDR2 SYDVKM. The V end was cut by 7 bases, the J end by 1 base, with 11 bases between. CDR3 region: CASTSIGSYEQYF. CDR3 coding DNA: TGTGCCAGCACATCTATAGGATCCTACGAGCAGTACTTC.

This chain connects TRBV6-5 to TRBJ2-3; possible D gene TRBD2, 5 bases. The CDR3 spans 16 residues. Germline-derived CDR1 and CDR2 are MNHEY and SVGAGI. Between the trimmed V and J ends, which lost 2 bases and 1 base, there was a span of 13 bases. CDR3 amino acids: CASSYGAALGTDTQYF. CDR3 DNA sequence: TGTGCCAGCAGTTACGGAGCGGCGCTAGGCACAGATACGCAGTATTTT.

J is TRBJ2-2 and V is TRBV4-1; the D call may be TRBD1 or TRBD2 (5 bases each). Germline loops: CDR1 MGHRA, CDR2 YSYEKL. Trimming removed 5 bases at V and 4 bases at J, with 14 bases between. The CDR3 covers 15 residues. Here the CDR3 DNA reads TGCGCCAGCAGCAACGAGGTGGGGACCACCGGGGAGCTGTTTTTT. This gives the protein CASSNEVGTTGELFF.

The J gene is TRBJ2-7, the V gene TRBV7-6; tentatively, D is TRBD1 (5 bases). Between the trimmed V and J ends, which lost 1 base and 2 bases, there was a span of 6 bases. The CDR3 is 13 amino acids. CDR1 and CDR2 from the germline V gene are SGHVS and FNYEAQ. The CDR3 DNA reads as TGTGCCAGCAGCTTAGACAGGACCTACGAGCAGTACTTC. The encoded protein is CASSLDRTYEQYF.

The chain is built from TRBV7-6 and TRBJ2-7; 10 bases line up with TRBD1. The CDR3 covers 14 residues. In germline, CDR1 is SGHVS, CDR2 FNYEAQ. Unmatched junction bases numbered 3, after V lost 5 bases and J lost 2 bases. CDR3 sequence (DNA): TGTGCCAGCAGCCTGGGGACAGGGGCCTACGAGCAGTACTTC. Residues: CASSLGTGAYEQYF.

The chain recombines TRBV7-2 with TRBJ2-4; D gene uncertain. Trimming took 5 bases from V and 10 from J, leaving 9 bases between them. Germline loops: CDR1 SGHTA, CDR2 FQGNSA. This CDR3 has 11 amino acids. As DNA, the CDR3 is TGTGCCAGCAGCCCCACAAGGATTCAGTACTTC. Protein: CASSPTRIQYF.

This clone was recorded once. The CDR3 protein is CASSQGHEAFF. The CDR3 DNA reads as TGCGCCAGCAGCCAGGGTCATGAAGCTTTCTTT. The rearrangement joins TRBV5-1 to TRBJ1-1; D might be TRBD1 (5 bases). The CDR3 contains 11 residues. V was cut by 4 bases and J by 7 bases, with 8 bases left in between. From germline, CDR1 is SGHRS and CDR2 YFSETQ.